This T cell receptor (beta chain) was sequenced during a study of blood T cell repertoires in COVID-19. The method was immunoSEQ multiplex PCR; TCRdb's version includes in-frame clones alone and lacks a portion of them. The sample shows about 300,000 clones, 70% to 90% of them seen only once. The J segment lost 3 bases and the V segment lost 2 bases, leaving 3 bases of the junction unmatched. This CDR3 region has 15 residues. CDR1 is MDHEN and CDR2 is SYDVKM in the germline V gene. The chain has TRBV28 and TRBJ2-2, with 7 bases lining up with TRBD1. The material sequenced was PBMCs or T cells enriched from blood (not recorded which). The TCR originated in a woman in her thirties who had recovered from COVID-19. The DNA for the CDR3 is TGTGCCAGCAGTTTACGGCAGGGGGACACCGGGGAGCTGTTTTTT. Its translation: CASSLRQGDTGELFF.